This T cell receptor (beta chain) was profiled in a study of blood T cell repertoires in COVID-19. Study-level background: PBMCs, B-cell-depleted T cells, or T cells were the source of the cDNA or gDNA that made up the material.

The CDR3 runs to 18 residues. V was cut by 1 base and J by 2 bases, with 19 bases left in between. CDR1 and CDR2 from the germline V gene are LGHDT and YNNKEL (reference sequence). Authors' methods: Amplifying reference gene primers gave estimates of nucleated cell counts. Only in-frame clones appear in the TCRdb table, and some are missing; sequencing was by immunoSEQ multiplex PCR. That table furnishes V, J and clone size, whereas the DNA furnished D and trimming. The table has under 150,000 clones, over 75% seen once. Only one count was recorded for this clone. The sample taken for sequencing was peripheral blood. The receptor comes from a human donor with active COVID-19. The donor label of this sample is uncertain. The chain couples TRBV3-1 (or the pseudogene TRBV3-2) to TRBJ2-3; D may be TRBD2 (7 bases). The CDR3 spells CASSQVRGGGGTTDTQYF. DNA for the CDR3: TGTGCCAGCAGCCAAGTTCGCGGGGGCGGGGGAACCACAGATACGCAGTATTTT.